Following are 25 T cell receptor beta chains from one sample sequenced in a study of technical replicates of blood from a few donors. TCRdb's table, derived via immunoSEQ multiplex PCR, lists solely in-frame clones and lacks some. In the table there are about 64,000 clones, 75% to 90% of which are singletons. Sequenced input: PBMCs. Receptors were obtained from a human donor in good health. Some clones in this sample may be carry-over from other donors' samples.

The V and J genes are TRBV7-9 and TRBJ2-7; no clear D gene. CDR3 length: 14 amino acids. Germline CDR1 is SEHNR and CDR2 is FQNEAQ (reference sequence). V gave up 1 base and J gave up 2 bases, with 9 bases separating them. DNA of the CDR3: TGTGCCAGCAGCTTAGATATACGGGCCTACGAGCAGTACTTC. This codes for CASSLDIRAYEQYF.

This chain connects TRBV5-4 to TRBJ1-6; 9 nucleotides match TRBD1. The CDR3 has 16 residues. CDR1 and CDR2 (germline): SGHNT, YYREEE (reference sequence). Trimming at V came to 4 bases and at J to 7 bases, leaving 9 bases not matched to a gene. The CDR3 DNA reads TGTGCCAGCAGCAGACTAGCAGGGACAGGGAATTCACCCCTCCACTTT. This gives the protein CASSRLAGTGNSPLHF.

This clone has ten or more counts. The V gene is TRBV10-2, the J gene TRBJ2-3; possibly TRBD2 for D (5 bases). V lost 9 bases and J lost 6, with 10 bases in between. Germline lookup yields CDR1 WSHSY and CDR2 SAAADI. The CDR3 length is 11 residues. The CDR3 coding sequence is TGCGCCAGTGGAGAGGGTGATACGCAGTATTTT. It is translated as CASGEGDTQYF.

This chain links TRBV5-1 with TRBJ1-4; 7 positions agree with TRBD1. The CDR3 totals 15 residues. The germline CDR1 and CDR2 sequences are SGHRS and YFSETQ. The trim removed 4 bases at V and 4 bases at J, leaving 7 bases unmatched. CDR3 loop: CASSIGTDFNEKLFF. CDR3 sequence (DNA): TGCGCCAGCAGCATCGGGACAGACTTTAATGAAAAACTGTTTTTT.

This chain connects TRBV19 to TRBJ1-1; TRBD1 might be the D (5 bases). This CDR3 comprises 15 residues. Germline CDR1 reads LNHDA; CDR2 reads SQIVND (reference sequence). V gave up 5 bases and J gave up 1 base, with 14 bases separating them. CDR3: CASSAPSGGNTEAFF. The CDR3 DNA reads TGTGCCAGTAGTGCTCCCTCGGGGGGGAACACTGAAGCTTTCTTT.

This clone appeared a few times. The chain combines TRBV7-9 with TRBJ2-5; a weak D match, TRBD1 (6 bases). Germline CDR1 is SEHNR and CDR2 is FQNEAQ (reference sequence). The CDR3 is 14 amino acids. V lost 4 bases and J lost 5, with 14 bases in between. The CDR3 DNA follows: TGTGCCAGCAGCTCAGGGGTAGGCGGTGAGACCCAGTACTTC. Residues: CASSSGVGGETQYF.

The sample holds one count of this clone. This chain's CDR3 is CASSNMGQGDGYTF. In DNA form, the CDR3 reads TGTGCCAGCAGTAACATGGGACAGGGAGATGGCTACACCTTC. The chain employs TRBV2 and TRBJ1-2, with 9 bases identical to TRBD1. From germline, CDR1 is SNHLY and CDR2 FYNNEI. The V and J ends lost 5 bases and 6 bases, in that order; junction bases with no gene match: 7. This CDR3 comprises 14 residues.

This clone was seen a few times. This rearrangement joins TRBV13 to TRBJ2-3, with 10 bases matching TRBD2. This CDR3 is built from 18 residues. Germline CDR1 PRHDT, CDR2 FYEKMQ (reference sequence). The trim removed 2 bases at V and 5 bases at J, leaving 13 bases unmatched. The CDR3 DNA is TGTGCCAGCAGCTTAAGAAGCGGGAGGGCCGGTAGTAGAGATACGCAGTATTTT. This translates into CASSLRSGRAGSRDTQYF.

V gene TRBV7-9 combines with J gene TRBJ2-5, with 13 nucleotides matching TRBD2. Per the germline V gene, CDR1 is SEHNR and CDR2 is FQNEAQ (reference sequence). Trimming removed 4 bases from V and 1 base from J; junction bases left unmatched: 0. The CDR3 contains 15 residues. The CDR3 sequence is CASSWTSGGQETQYF. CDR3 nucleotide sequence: TGTGCCAGCAGCTGGACTAGCGGGGGCCAAGAGACCCAGTACTTC.

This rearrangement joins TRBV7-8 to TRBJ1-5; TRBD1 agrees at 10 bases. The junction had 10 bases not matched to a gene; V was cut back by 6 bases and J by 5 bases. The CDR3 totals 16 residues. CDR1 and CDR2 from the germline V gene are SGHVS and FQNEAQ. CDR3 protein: CASRIGGDRGHQPQHF. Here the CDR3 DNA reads TGTGCCAGCAGAATAGGTGGGGACAGGGGTCATCAGCCCCAGCATTTT.

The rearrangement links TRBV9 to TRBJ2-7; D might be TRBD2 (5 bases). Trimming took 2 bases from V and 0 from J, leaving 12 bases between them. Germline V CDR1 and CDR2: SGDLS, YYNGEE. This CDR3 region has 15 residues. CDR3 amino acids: CASSVGADHSYEQYF. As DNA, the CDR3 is TGTGCCAGCAGCGTCGGAGCGGACCACTCCTACGAGCAGTACTTC. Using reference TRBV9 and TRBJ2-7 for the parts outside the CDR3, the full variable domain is DSGVTQTPKHLITATGQRVTLRCSPRSGDLSVYWYQQSLDQGLQFLIQYYNGEERAKGNILERFSAQQFPDLHSELNLSSLELGDSALYFCASSVGADHSYEQYFGPGTRLTVT.

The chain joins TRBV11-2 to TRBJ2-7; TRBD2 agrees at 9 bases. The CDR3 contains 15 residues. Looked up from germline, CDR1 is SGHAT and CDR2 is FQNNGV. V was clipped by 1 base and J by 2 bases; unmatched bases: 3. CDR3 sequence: CASSLAERGAYEQYF. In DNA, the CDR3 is TGTGCCAGCAGCTTAGCCGAGCGGGGGGCCTACGAGCAGTACTTC. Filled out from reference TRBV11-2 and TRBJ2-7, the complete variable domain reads EAGVAQSPRYKIIEKRQSVAFWCNPISGHATLYWYQQILGQGPKLLIQFQNNGVVDDSQLPKDRFSAERLKGVDSTLKIQPAKLEDSAVYLCASSLAERGAYEQYFGPGTRLTVT.

In nucleotides, the CDR3 is TGTGCCAGCAGATTAAACTTAAGGCAAGGGGTCTATAATTCACCCCTCCACTTT. Protein sequence: CASRLNLRQGVYNSPLHF. The V and J genes are TRBV27 and TRBJ1-6; maybe TRBD1 (5 bases). Trimming removed 6 bases at V and 3 bases at J, with 21 bases between. There are 18 residues in the CDR3. Germline V gene sequence: CDR1 MNHEY, CDR2 SMNVEV (reference sequence).

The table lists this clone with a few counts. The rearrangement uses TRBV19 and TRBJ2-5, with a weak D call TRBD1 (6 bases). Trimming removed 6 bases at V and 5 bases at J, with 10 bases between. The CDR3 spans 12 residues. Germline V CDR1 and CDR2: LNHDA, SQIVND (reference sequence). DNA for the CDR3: TGTGCCAGTAGCCCTAGGGGGGAGACCCAGTACTTC. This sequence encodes CASSPRGETQYF.

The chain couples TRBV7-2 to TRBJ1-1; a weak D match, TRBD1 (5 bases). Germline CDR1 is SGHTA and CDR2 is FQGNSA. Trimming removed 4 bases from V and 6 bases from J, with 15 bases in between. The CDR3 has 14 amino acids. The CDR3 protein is CASSSLPGRAEAFF. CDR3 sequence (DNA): TGTGCCAGCAGCTCCCTTCCAGGGAGGGCTGAAGCTTTCTTT.

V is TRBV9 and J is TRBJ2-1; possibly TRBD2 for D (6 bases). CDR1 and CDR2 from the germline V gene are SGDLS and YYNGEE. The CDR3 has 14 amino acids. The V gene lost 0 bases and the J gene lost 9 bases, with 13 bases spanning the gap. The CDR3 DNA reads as TGTGCCAGCAGCGTAGACGGGAGCGCCGGTGAGCAGTTCTTC. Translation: CASSVDGSAGEQFF.

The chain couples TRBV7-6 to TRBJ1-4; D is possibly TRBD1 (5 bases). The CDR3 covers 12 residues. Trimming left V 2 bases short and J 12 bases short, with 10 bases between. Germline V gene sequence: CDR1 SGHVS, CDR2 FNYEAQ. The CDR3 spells CASSLSGGELFF. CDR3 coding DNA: TGTGCCAGCAGCTTATCGGGGGGGGAACTGTTTTTT.

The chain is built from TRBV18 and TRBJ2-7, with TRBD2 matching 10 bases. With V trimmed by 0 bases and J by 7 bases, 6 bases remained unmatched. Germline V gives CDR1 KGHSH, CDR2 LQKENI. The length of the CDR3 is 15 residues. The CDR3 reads CASSPPTGLAREQYF. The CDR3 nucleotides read TGTGCCAGCTCACCACCCACGGGACTAGCGAGGGAGCAGTACTTC. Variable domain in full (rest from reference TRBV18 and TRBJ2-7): NAGVMQNPRHLVRRRGQEARLRCSPMKGHSHVYWYRQLPEEGLKFMVYLQKENIIDESGMPKERFSAEFPKEGPSILRIQQVVRGDSAAYFCASSPPTGLAREQYFGPGTRLTVT.

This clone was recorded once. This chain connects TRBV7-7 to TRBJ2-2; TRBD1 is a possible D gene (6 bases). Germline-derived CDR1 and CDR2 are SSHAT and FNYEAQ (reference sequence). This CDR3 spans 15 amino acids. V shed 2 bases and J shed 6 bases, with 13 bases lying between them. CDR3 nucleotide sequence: TGTGCCAGCAGCTTAACGTCCCAGGGGTCCGGGGAGCTGTTTTTT. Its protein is CASSLTSQGSGELFF.

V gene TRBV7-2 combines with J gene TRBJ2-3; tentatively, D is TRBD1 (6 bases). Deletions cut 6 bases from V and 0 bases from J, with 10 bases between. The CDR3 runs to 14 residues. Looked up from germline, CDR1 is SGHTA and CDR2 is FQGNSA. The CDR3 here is CASRNRDSTDTQYF. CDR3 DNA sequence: TGTGCCAGCAGAAACAGGGACAGCACAGATACGCAGTATTTT.

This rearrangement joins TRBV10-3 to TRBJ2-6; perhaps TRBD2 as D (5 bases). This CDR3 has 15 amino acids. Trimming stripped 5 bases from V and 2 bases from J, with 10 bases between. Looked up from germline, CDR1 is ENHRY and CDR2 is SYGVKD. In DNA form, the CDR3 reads TGTGCCATCAGTACTATGCGGGCTGGGGCCAACGTCCTGACTTTC. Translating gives CAISTMRAGANVLTF.

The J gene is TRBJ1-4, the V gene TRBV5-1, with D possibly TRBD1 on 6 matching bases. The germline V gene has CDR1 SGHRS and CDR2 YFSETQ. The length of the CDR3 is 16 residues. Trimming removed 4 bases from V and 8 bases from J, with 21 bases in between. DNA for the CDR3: TGCGCCAGCAGCGAGGCTGTCGGACAGAGCAGGGAAAAACTGTTTTTT. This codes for CASSEAVGQSREKLFF.

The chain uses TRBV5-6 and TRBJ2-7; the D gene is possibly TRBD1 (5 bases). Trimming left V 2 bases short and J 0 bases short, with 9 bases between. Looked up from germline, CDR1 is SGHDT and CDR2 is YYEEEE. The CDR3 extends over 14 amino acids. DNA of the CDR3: TGTGCCAGCAGCTTTTTCGACAGCTCCTACGAGCAGTACTTC. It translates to CASSFFDSSYEQYF.

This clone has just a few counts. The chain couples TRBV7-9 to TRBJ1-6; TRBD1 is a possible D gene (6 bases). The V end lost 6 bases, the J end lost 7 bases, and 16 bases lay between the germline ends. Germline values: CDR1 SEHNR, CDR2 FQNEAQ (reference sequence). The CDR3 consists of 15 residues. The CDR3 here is CASRTGGQPNSPLHF. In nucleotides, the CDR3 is TGTGCCAGCAGGACGGGAGGACAGCCGAATTCACCCCTCCACTTT.

The CDR3 is CASSPRITGDEQYF. The CDR3 nucleotides read TGTGCCAGCAGCCCTCGGATCACGGGAGACGAGCAGTACTTC. The chain is built from TRBV6-5 and TRBJ2-7; a weak D match, TRBD2 (6 bases). The CDR3 is made up of 14 amino acids. V was shortened by 6 bases and J by 5 bases, with 17 bases between the two germline ends. Germline V gene lookup returns CDR1 MNHEY and CDR2 SVGAGI.